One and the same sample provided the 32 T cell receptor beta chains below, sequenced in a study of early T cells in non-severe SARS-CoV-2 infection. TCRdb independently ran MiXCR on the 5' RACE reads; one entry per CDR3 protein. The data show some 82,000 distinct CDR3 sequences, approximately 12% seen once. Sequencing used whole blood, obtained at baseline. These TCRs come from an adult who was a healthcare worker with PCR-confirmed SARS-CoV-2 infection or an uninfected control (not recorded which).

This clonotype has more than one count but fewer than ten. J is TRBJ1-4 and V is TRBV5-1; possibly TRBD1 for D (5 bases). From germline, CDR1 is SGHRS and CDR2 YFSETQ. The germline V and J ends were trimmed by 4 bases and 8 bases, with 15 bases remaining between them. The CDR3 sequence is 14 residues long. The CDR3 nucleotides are TGCGCCAGCAGCCCCCGGGACGCGGGGGAAAAACTGTTTTTT. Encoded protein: CASSPRDAGEKLFF.

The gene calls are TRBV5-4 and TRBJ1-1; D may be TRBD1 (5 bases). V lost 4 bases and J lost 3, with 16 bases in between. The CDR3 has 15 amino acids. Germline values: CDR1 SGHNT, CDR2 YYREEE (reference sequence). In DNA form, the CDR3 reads TGTGCCAGCAGCCCCCCCGGCAGGGTTGACACTGAAGCTTTCTTT. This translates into CASSPPGRVDTEAFF.

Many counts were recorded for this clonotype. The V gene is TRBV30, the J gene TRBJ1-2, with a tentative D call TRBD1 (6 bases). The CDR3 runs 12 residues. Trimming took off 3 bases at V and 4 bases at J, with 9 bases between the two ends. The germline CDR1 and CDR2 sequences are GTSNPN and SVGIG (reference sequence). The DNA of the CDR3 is TGTGCCTGGAGGGGGGGCGGCTATGGCTACACCTTC. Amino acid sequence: CAWRGGGYGYTF.

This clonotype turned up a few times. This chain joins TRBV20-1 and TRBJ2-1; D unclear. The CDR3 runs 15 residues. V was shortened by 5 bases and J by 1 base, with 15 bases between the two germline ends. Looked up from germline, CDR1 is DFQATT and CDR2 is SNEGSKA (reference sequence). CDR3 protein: CSAPGPPTSYNEQFF. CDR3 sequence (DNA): TGCAGTGCTCCCGGGCCCCCTACATCCTACAATGAGCAGTTCTTC.

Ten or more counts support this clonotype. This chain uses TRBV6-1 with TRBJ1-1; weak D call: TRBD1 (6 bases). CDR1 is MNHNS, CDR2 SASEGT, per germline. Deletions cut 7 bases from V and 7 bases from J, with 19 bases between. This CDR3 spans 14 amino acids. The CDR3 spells CASTITGTHSEAFF. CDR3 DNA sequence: TGTGCCAGCACTATTACAGGGACCCACAGTGAAGCTTTCTTT.

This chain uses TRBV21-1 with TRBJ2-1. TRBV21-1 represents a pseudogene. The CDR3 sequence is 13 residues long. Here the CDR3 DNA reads TGTGCCAGCAGCAAGCACCCAGGCAATGAGCAGTTCTTC. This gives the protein CASSKHPGNEQFF.

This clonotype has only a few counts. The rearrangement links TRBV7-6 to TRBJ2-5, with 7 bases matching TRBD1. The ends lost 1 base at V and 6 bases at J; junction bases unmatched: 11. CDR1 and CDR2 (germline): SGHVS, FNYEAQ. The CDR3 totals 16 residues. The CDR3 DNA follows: TGTGCCAGCAGCTTAGGACAGGGTTATAGGGAACAGACCCAGTACTTC. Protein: CASSLGQGYREQTQYF.

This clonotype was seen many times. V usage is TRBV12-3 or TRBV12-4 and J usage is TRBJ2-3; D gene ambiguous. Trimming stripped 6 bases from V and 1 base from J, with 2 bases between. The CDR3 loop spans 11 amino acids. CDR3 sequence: CASRRTDTQYF. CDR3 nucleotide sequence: TGTGCCAGCAGGCGCACAGATACGCAGTATTTT.

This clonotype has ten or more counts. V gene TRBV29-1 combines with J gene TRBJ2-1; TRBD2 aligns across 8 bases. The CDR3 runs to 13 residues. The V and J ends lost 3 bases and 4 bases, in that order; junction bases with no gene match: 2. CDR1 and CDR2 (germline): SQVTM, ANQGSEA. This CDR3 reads CSVEGLVYNEQFF. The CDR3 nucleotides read TGCAGCGTTGAGGGACTAGTTTACAATGAGCAGTTCTTC.

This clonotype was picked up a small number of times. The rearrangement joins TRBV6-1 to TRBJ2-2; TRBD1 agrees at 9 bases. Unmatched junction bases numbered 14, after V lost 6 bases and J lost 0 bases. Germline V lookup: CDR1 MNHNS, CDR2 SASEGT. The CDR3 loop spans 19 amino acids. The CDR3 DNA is TGTGCCAGCAGAGCCTCCGGGACAGGGATACTTCCGAACACCGGGGAGCTGTTTTTT. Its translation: CASRASGTGILPNTGELFF.

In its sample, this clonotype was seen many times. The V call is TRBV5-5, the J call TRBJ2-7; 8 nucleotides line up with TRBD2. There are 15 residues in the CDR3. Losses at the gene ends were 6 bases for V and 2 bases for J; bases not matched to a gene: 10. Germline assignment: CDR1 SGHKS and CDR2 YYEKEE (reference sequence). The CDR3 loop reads CASTRGGKIPYEQYF. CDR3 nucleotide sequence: TGTGCCAGCACCCGGGGGGGGAAGATTCCCTACGAGCAGTACTTC.

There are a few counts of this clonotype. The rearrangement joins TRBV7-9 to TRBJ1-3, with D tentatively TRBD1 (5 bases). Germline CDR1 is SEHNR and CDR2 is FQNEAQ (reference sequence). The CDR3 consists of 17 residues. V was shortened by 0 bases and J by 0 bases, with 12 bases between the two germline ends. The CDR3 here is CASSLADSWISGNTIYF. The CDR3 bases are TGTGCCAGCAGCTTAGCCGACAGCTGGATCTCTGGAAACACCATATATTTT. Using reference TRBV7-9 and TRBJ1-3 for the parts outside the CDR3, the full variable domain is DTGVSQNPRHKITKRGQNVTFRCDPISEHNRLYWYRQTLGQGPEFLTYFQNEAQLEKSRLLSDRFSAERPKGSFSTLEIQRTEQGDSAMYLCASSLADSWISGNTIYFGEGSWLTVV.

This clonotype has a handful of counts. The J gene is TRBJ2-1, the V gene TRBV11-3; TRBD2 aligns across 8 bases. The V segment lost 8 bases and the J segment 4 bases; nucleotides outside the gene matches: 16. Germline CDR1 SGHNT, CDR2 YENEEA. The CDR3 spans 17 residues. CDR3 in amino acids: CASAPRGGSTGYNEQFF. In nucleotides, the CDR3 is TGTGCCAGCGCCCCCCGGGGGGGCAGCACGGGATACAATGAGCAGTTCTTC. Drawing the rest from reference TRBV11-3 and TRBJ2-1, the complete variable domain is EAGVVQSPRYKIIEKKQPVAFWCNPISGHNTLYWYLQNLGQGPELLIRYENEEAVDDSQLPKDRFSAERLKGVDSTLKIQPAELGDSAVYLCASAPRGGSTGYNEQFFGPGTRLTVL.

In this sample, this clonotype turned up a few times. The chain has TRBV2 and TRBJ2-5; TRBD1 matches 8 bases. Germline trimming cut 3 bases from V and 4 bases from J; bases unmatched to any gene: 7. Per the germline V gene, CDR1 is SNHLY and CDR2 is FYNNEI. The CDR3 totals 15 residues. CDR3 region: CASSEARTGLETQYF. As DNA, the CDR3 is TGTGCCAGCAGTGAGGCGAGGACAGGGTTAGAGACCCAGTACTTC.

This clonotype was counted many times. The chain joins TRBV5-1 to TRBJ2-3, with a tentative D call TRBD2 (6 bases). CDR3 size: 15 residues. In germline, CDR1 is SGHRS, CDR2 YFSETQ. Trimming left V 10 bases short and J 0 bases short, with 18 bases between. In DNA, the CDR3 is TGCGCCTCCAAACCGGGGGTCACTAGCACAGATACGCAGTATTTT. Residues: CASKPGVTSTDTQYF.

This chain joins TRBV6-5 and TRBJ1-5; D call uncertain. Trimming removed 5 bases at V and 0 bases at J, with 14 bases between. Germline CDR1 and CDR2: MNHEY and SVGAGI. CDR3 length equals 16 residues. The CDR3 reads CASSTRGPTSNQPQHF. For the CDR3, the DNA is TGTGCCAGCAGTACCCGAGGACCCACTAGCAATCAGCCCCAGCATTTT.

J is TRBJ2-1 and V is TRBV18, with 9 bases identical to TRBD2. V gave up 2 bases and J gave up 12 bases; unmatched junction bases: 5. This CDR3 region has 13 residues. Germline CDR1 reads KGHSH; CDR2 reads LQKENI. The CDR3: CASSPNQREVQFF. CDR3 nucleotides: TGTGCCAGCTCACCAAATCAGCGGGAGGTGCAGTTCTTC.

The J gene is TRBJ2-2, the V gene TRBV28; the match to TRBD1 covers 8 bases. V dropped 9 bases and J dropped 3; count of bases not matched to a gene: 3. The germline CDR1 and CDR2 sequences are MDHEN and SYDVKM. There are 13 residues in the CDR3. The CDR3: CASIQGDTGELFF. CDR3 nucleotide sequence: TGTGCCAGTATACAGGGGGACACCGGGGAGCTGTTTTTT.

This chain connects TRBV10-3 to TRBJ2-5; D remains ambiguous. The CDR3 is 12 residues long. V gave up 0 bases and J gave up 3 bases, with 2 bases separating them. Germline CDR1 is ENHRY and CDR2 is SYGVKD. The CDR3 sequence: CAISESKETQYF. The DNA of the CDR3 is TGTGCCATCAGTGAGTCGAAAGAGACCCAGTACTTC.

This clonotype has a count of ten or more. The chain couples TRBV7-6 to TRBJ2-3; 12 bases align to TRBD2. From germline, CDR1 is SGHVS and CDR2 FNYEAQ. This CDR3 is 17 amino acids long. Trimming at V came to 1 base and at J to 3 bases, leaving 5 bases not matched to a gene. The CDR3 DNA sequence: TGTGCCAGCAGCTTAGTCCCTAGCGGGGGGGCAACAGATACGCAGTATTTT. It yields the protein CASSLVPSGGATDTQYF.

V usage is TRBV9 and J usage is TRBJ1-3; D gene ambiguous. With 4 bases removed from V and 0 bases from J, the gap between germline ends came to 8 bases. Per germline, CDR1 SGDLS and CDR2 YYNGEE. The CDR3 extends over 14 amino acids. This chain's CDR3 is CASSQVGSGNTIYF. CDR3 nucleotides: TGTGCCAGCAGCCAGGTGGGCTCTGGAAACACCATATATTTT.

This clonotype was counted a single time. CDR3 sequence reads: CAWQLAGKQFF. For the CDR3, the DNA is TGTGCCTGGCAACTAGCGGGGAAGCAGTTCTTC. The chain employs TRBV30 and TRBJ2-1, with 10 nucleotides matching TRBD2. Germline V CDR1 and CDR2: GTSNPN, SVGIG (reference sequence). The CDR3 has 11 amino acids. Trimming cost V 5 bases and J 11 bases; bases outside gene matches: 3.

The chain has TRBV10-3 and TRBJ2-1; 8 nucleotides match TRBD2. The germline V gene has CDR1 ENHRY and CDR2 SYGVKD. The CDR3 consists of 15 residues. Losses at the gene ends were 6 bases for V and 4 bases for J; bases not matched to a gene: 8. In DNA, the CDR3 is TGTGCCATCAGGGGAGCGGGAGTACGTTACAATGAGCAGTTCTTC. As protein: CAIRGAGVRYNEQFF.

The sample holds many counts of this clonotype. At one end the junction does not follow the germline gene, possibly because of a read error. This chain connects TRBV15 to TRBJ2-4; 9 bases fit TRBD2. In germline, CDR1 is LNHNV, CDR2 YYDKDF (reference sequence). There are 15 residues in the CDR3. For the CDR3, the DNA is TGTGCCACCAGCCCGCGGACTAGCGCCATAAACATTCAGTACTTC. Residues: CATSPRTSAINIQYF.

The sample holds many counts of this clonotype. CDR3 coding DNA: TGCGCCAGCAGCTTGGGGACAGGGGGCCGAGAGACCCAGTACTTC. This sequence encodes CASSLGTGGRETQYF. The V gene is TRBV5-1, the J gene TRBJ2-5; 11 bases align to TRBD1. Germline lookup yields CDR1 SGHRS and CDR2 YFSETQ. The CDR3 has 15 amino acids. The V segment lost 0 bases and the J segment 4 bases; nucleotides outside the gene matches: 2.

The CDR3 bases are TGTGCCTCATCCGGGTCCATGAACACTGAAGCTTTCTTT. This codes for CASSGSMNTEAFF. The chain joins TRBV12-3 or TRBV12-4 to TRBJ1-1; D gene ambiguous. The V end lost 11 bases, the J end lost 0 bases, and 13 bases lay between the germline ends. The CDR3 runs 13 residues.

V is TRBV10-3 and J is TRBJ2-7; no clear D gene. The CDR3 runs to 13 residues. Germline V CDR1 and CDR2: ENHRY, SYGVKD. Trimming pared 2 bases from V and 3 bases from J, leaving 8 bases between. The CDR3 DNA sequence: TGTGCCATCAGTGAGCTGCCTCTCTACGAGCAGTACTTC. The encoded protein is CAISELPLYEQYF.

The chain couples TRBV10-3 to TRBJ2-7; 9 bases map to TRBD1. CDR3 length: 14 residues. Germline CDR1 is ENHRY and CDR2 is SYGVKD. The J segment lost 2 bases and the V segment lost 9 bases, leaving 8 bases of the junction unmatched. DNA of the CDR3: TGTGCCATTAGAGGCAGACAGGGGGCCTACGAGCAGTACTTC. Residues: CAIRGRQGAYEQYF.

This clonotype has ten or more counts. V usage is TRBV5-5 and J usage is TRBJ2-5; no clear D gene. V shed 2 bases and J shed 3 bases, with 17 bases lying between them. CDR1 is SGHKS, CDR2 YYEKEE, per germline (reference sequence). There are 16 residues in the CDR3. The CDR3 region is CASSFVPAVGEETQYF. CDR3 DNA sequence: TGTGCCAGCAGCTTTGTCCCTGCCGTAGGCGAAGAGACCCAGTACTTC.

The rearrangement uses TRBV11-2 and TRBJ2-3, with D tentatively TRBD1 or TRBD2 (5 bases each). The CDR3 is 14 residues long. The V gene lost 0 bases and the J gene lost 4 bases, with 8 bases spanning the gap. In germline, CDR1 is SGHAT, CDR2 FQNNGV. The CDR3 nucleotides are TGTGCCAGCAGCTTAGAATGGGGGTCAGATACGCAGTATTTT. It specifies CASSLEWGSDTQYF.

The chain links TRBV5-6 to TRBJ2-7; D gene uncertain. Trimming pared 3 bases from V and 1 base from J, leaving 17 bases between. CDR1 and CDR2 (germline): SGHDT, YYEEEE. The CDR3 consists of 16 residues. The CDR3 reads CASSSLSGSPSYEQYF. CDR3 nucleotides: TGTGCCAGCAGCTCCCTCTCAGGTAGCCCTTCCTACGAGCAGTACTTC.

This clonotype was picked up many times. The CDR3 coding sequence is TGTGCCAGCAGCAAACAGGGGATGGGCAATCAGCCCCAGCATTTT. Encoded protein: CASSKQGMGNQPQHF. This chain uses TRBV21-1 with TRBJ1-5; the table's D gene call, TRBD1, was not cross checked with the DNA. TRBV21-1 is reported as a pseudogene. There are 15 residues in the CDR3.